This TCR beta chain came from a study of T cell responses to AZD1222 COVID-19 vaccine. Generated by immunoSEQ multiplex PCR, the TCRdb table keeps only in-frame clones and is missing some. The sample gives roughly 160,000 clones, 90% of which show up once; roughly 1.6% is in the top ten. With regard to this clone: The antigen is not known.

Whole-study findings and limits: Donors skewed white British and female; clonal diversity was possibly underestimated. Unmutated variant regions reportedly attract nearly half of all spike-specific TCRs.

The source is an adult in good health. Sequenced here: peripheral blood, sampled on day 0 of AZD1222 vaccination.

The CDR3 region is CASSLGLAGQTYEQYF. The CDR3 coding sequence is TGTGCCAGCAGCTTAGGGCTCGCGGGGCAAACCTACGAGCAGTACTTC. The chain employs TRBV7-2 and TRBJ2-7, with D maybe TRBD2 (6 bases). V was shortened by 1 base and J by 2 bases, with 15 bases between the two germline ends. Germline V gene sequence: CDR1 SGHTA, CDR2 FQGNSA. The length of the CDR3 is 16 residues.